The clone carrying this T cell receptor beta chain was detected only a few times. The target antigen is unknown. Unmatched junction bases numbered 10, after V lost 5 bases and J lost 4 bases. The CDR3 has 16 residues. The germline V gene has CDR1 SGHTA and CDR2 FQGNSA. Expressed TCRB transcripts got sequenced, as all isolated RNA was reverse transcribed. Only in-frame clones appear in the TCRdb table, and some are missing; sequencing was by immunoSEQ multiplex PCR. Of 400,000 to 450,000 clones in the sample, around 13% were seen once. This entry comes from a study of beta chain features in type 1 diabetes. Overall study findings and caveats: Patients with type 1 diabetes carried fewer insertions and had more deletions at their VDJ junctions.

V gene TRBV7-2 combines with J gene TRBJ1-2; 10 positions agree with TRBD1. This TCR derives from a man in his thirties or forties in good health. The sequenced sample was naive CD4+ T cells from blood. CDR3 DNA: TGTGCCAGCAGCCTAGTCGGGACAGGGGCTAGCTATGGCTACACCTTC. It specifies CASSLVGTGASYGYTF.